This record looks at one T cell receptor beta chain sequence and its context. As for time point: peripheral blood 6 weeks after treatment start. Patients suffered from locally advanced or metastatic urothelial carcinoma. The sample belongs to a study of PD-L1 blockade in urothelial cancer. Study-wide background: At 3 weeks after treatment start (second dose) and again at 6 weeks, blood was analyzed. T cells numbered a median of approximately 130,000 in the blood samples.

CDR1 SGDLS and CDR2 YYNGEE come from the germline V gene. This CDR3 is built from 15 residues. V shed 2 bases and J shed 9 bases, with 15 bases lying between them. The protocol was immunoSEQ multiplex PCR, while the TCRdb copy is restricted to in-frame clones and leaves out a portion. The sample has more than 95,000 clones; around 88% are singletons. The sequence came from a man between 45 and 60 years old with urothelial cancer. Sequences were derived from PBMCs, sampled around atezolizumab (anti-PD-L1) treatment. This chain uses TRBV9 with TRBJ1-6; perhaps TRBD1 as D (6 bases). The CDR3 loop reads CASSVDRLLGSPLHF. The CDR3 DNA follows: TGTGCCAGCAGCGTCGACAGGCTTCTGGGTTCACCCCTCCACTTT.